A selection of T cell receptor beta chains follows, all from one sample in a study of blood T cell repertoires in COVID-19. Clones were read by immunoSEQ multiplex PCR, and TCRdb kept only the in-frame ones, dropping some. This table holds 250,000 or so clones, 70% to 90% found once. The specimen sequenced was PBMCs or T cells enriched from blood (not recorded which). These receptors all stem from a woman between 45 and 60 years old who had been exposed to COVID-19. The CDR3 runs from the conserved cysteine through the conserved F or W. The order of the fields is clone size, D gene, J gene, V gene, CDR3 DNA, CDR3 protein. A D gene is named only where the DNA matches it firmly. The size entry is marked missing in some rows and otherwise reads once, few, many or a size class.

- TRBD1 TRBJ1-5 TRBV5-1 TGCGCCAGCAGCTCGGGACAGGAAAATCAGCCCCAGCATTTT CASSSGQENQPQHF
once TRBD1 TRBJ1-2 TRBV6-5 TGTGCCAGCAGTTACGCGTCGCCGGGACAGGGTCATGGCTACACCTTC CASSYASPGQGHGYTF
- - TRBJ2-7 TRBV6-2/TRBV6-3 TGTGCCAGCAGTCCAAACAGGGTAAATGCCTACGAGCAGTACTTC CASSPNRVNAYEQYF
- - TRBJ2-4 TRBV14 TGTGCCAGCAGCCATCGATCGGGAGCCAAAAACATTCAGTACTTC CASSHRSGAKNIQYF
- - TRBJ1-2 TRBV3-1/TRBV3-2 TGTGCCAGCACCCTCACGAGTGCTAACTATGGCTACACCTTC CASTLTSANYGYTF
- TRBD1 TRBJ1-1 TRBV10-1 TGCGCCAGCAGTGAAGACAGGGACACTGAAGCTTTCTTT CASSEDRDTEAFF
- - TRBJ1-6 TRBV19 TGTGCCAGTAGTATAGCCGGGTTCGAGGGTTCACCCCTCCACTTT CASSIAGFEGSPLHF
- - TRBJ1-1 TRBV10-3 TGTGCCATCAGTGAGTCGCCGGGACTCCACAGGACGGACACTGAAGCTTTCTTT CAISESPGLHRTDTEAFF
- TRBD2 TRBJ2-1 TRBV30 TGTGCCTGGAGTATCGAGCGGGGGGTTGAGCAGTTCTTC CAWSIERGVEQFF
- - TRBJ1-2 TRBV5-1 TGCGCCAGCAGTTCCGACAGCCCCGCCTATGGCTACACCTTC CASSSDSPAYGYTF
- TRBD2 TRBJ2-2 TRBV6-4 TGTGCCAGCAGCCCAGGGACTAGCGGGGCCTCGAGTGGGGAGCTGTTTTTT CASSPGTSGASSGELFF
- - TRBJ1-6 TRBV7-9 TGTGCCAGCAGCTTAGATCCCACAGCAAGCTCACCCCTCCACTTT CASSLDPTASSPLHF
- - TRBJ2-3 TRBV10-1 TGCGCCAGCAGTGAGATACGGGGGGCGAGTGGCACAGATACGCAGTATTTT CASSEIRGASGTDTQYF
- - TRBJ1-2 TRBV29-1 TGCAGCGTTAGGAAGGGGGTGAATGGCTACACCTTC CSVRKGVNGYTF
few - TRBJ2-1 TRBV6-2/TRBV6-3 TGTGCCAGCAGTTACTCTTCTAGCTTGGTCAATGAGCAGTTCTTC CASSYSSSLVNEQFF
- - TRBJ1-3 TRBV12-5 TGTGCTAGTGGTTTGAACGGGGGAGGAAACACCATATATTTT CASGLNGGGNTIYF
- TRBD2 TRBJ2-3 TRBV9 TGTGCCAGCAGCATTCAAGCCGGTCGGGGGGGCTCAGATACGCAGTATTTT CASSIQAGRGGSDTQYF
- - TRBJ2-7 TRBV10-3 TGTGCCATCAGTGGGACAGCAAGCTACGAGCAGTACTTC CAISGTASYEQYF
- - TRBJ1-2 TRBV12-3/TRBV12-4 TGTGCCAGCAGTTTGCAGGCATACTATGGCTACACCTTC CASSLQAYYGYTF
- TRBD2 TRBJ2-1 TRBV11-3 TGTGCCAGCAGCTTAGCGGGGGGGCCGGGCAATGAGCAGTTCTTC CASSLAGGPGNEQFF
- - TRBJ1-5 TRBV2 TGTGCCAGCAGTGAAGGGGGTCTTGGAGGGGAGCCCCAGCATTTT CASSEGGLGGEPQHF
few - TRBJ1-1 TRBV5-4 TGTGCCAGCAGCCGGCAACAGGGTCAAGGCACTGAAGCTTTCTTT CASSRQQGQGTEAFF
- TRBD1 TRBJ1-1 TRBV6-5 TGTGCCAGCAGAGACAGGGGGCGGATGAACACTGAAGCTTTCTTT CASRDRGRMNTEAFF
- - TRBJ2-7 TRBV28 TGTGCCAGCAGTCCCCAATTCTACGAGCAGTACTTC CASSPQFYEQYF
- TRBD1 TRBJ1-5 TRBV7-2 TGTGCCAGCAGCTTAGGAGGACAGGGGGGCCTGACCCAGCATTTT CASSLGGQGGLTQHF
once - TRBJ2-1 TRBV4-3 TGCGCCAGCAGCCAAGGCCCTGACAGTTCCTACAATGAGCAGTTCTTC CASSQGPDSSYNEQFF